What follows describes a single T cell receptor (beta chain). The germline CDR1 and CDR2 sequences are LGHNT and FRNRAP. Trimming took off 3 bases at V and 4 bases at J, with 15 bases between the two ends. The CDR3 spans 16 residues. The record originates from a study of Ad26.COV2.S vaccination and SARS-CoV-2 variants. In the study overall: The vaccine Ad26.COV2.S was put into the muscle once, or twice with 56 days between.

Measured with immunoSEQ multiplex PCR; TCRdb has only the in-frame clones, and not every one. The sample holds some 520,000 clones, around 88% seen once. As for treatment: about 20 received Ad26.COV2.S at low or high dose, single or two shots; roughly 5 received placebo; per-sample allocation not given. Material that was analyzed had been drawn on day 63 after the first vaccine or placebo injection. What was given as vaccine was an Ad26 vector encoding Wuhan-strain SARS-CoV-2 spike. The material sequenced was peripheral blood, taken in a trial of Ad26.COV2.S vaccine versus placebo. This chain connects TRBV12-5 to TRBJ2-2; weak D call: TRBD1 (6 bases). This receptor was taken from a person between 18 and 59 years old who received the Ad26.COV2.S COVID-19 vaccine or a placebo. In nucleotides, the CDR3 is TGTGCTAGTGGTTTAGGGTTGGCCAGGGGCACCGGGGAGCTGTTTTTT. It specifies CASGLGLARGTGELFF. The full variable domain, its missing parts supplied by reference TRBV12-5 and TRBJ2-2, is DARVTQTPRHKVTEMGQEVTMRCQPILGHNTVFWYRQTMMQGLELLAYFRNRAPLDDSGMPKDRFSAEMPDATLATLKIQPSEPRDSAVYFCASGLGLARGTGELFFGEGSRLTVL.